In this sample, the clone carrying this T cell receptor (beta chain) turned up many times. What it binds is not known. Each CDR3 protein is one row after TCRdb ran MiXCR on the 5' RACE reads. The data contain 200,000 to 300,000 distinct CDR3 sequences, about 11% of them seen just once; the ten biggest clones take up around 3%. The CDR3 contains 14 residues. Germline V gene data show CDR1 as DFQATT and CDR2 as SNEGSKA (reference sequence). Trimming stripped 6 bases from V and 8 bases from J, with 19 bases between. The record originates from a study of CD8 T cells in ankylosing spondylitis. Findings and limits, study-wide: Prior work had noted some motif variants in reactive arthritis blood and synovial fluid. According to the report, clones linked to the disease were significantly enriched in matched synovial fluid samples taken from ankylosing spondylitis patients.

The chain links TRBV20-1 to TRBJ1-4; D is perhaps TRBD1 (5 bases). The sample was blood, either unsorted or a sorted T cell fraction (not recorded which). The source is a male donor with ankylosing spondylitis or in good health (not recorded which). CDR3 sequence: CSATQRDGREKLFF. The CDR3, as DNA: TGCAGTGCCACACAGAGGGACGGCAGGGAAAAACTGTTTTTT.